This entry features one TCR beta chain sequence. Its target is not known. cDNA synthesis used the whole RNA isolate, giving expressed TCRB sequences. This table comes from immunoSEQ multiplex PCR, and its TCRdb copy is limited to in-frame clones, with some not included. The sample records more than 250,000 clones, roughly 20% being singletons. Each donor gave one heparinised blood draw averaging about 110 mL. Sorting gave populations that all exceeded 98% purity. These data come from a study of beta chain features in type 1 diabetes. General observations from the study: Type 1 diabetes patients showed a moderate but significant shortening of TCRB CDR3s in all four CD4+ subsets. VDJ junctions from type 1 diabetes patients carried fewer insertions and larger deletions.

This CDR3 region has 13 residues. CDR1 SQVTM and CDR2 ANQGSEA come from the germline V gene. Trimming took off 2 bases at V and 0 bases at J, with 7 bases between the two ends. The chain carries TRBV29-1 and TRBJ1-1; D is unresolved. The clonotype originates from a woman in her thirties or forties with type 1 diabetes. The sample taken for sequencing was naive CD4+ T cells from blood. For the CDR3, the DNA is TGCAGCGTTGAAAACAGCCTGAACACTGAAGCTTTCTTT. This gives the protein CSVENSLNTEAFF.